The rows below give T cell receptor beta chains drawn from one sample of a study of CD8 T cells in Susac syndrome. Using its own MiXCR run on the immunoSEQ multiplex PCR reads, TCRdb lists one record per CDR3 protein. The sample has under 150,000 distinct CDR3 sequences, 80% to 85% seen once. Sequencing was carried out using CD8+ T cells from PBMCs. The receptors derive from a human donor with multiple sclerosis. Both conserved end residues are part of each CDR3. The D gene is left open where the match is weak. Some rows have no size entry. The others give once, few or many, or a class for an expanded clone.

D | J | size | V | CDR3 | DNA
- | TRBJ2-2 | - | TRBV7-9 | CASSLIPNTGELFF | TGTGCCAGCAGCCTAATACCGAACACCGGGGAGCTGTTTTTT
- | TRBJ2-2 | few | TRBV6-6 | CASSYLLTGELFF | TGTGCCAGCAGTTACTTATTAACCGGGGAGCTGTTTTTT
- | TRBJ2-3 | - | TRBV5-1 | CASSVKDRGALTDTQYF | TGCGCCAGCAGCGTCAAAGATAGGGGTGCGTTGACAGATACGCAGTATTTT
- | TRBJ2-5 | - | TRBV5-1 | CASSPSEGPATQYF | TGCGCCAGCAGCCCCAGTGAGGGCCCCGCGACCCAGTACTTC
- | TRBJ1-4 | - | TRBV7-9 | CASSLRRQGGEKLFF | TGTGCCAGCAGCTTACGTCGGCAGGGCGGTGAAAAACTGTTTTTT
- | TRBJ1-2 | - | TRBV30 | CAWMWLGTSYGYTF | TGTGCCTGGATGTGGCTCGGGACTTCATATGGCTACACCTTC
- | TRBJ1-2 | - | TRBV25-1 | CASSDPFYGESVGYTF | TGTGCCAGCAGTGATCCGTTTTACGGGGAATCAGTGGGCTACACCTTC
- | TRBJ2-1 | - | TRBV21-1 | CASSLTEEEQFF | TGTGCCAGCAGCCTCACTGAAGAGGAGCAGTTCTTC
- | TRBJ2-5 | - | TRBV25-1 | CASSPDSQETQYF | TGTGCCAGCAGTCCCGACTCGCAAGAGACCCAGTACTTC
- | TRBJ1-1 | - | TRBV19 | CASTPGTEAFF | TGTGCCAGTACCCCGGGAACTGAAGCTTTCTTT